The 20 T cell receptor beta chains below come from one sample, sequenced in a study of T cell responses to AZD1222 COVID-19 vaccine. TCRdb's copy holds only in-frame clones and misses some; the assay was immunoSEQ multiplex PCR. The data contain around 110,000 clones, roughly 92% of them seen just once; the ten biggest clones take up 1.5% to 2%. This specimen consisted of peripheral blood, obtained 28 days after the second AZD1222 dose. The receptor set was obtained from an adult who received the AZD1222 COVID-19 vaccine.

CDR3 in amino acids: CASSQGTMNTGELFF. The CDR3 nucleotides read TGTGCCAGCAGCCAAGGGACAATGAACACCGGGGAGCTGTTTTTT. The chain employs TRBV3-1 (or the pseudogene TRBV3-2) and TRBJ2-2; possibly TRBD1 for D (5 bases). Between the trimmed V and J ends, which lost 1 base and 1 base, there was a span of 7 bases. Germline values: CDR1 LGHDT, CDR2 YNNKEL (reference sequence). The CDR3 is 15 residues long.

This chain connects TRBV5-1 to TRBJ1-1; maybe TRBD1 (6 bases). The length of the CDR3 is 13 residues. Trimming removed 2 bases from V and 10 bases from J, with 15 bases in between. CDR1 is SGHRS and CDR2 is YFSETQ in the germline V gene. CDR3 region: CASSLIQGLGAFF. Here the CDR3 DNA reads TGCGCCAGCAGCTTAATACAGGGCTTGGGAGCTTTCTTT. Filled out from reference TRBV5-1 and TRBJ1-1, the complete variable domain reads KAGVTQTPRYLIKTRGQQVTLSCSPISGHRSVSWYQQTPGQGLQFLFEYFSETQRNKGNFPGRFSGRQFSNSRSEMNVSTLELGDSALYLCASSLIQGLGAFFGQGTRLTVV.

The J gene is TRBJ1-1, the V gene TRBV7-9, with D unclear. The CDR3 is 10 amino acids. Germline assignment: CDR1 SEHNR and CDR2 FQNEAQ (reference sequence). V lost 6 bases and J lost 5, with 4 bases in between. This CDR3 reads CASRGTEAFF. Written as DNA, the CDR3 is TGTGCCAGCAGGGGGACTGAAGCTTTCTTT.

The chain has TRBV6-6 and TRBJ2-4; no definite D call. The CDR3 is 16 amino acids. V lost 5 bases to trimming and J lost 0 bases, with 14 bases between them. The germline gives CDR1 MNHNY, CDR2 SVGAGI (reference sequence). This CDR3 is CASSQGTTLAKNIQYF. DNA of the CDR3: TGTGCCAGCAGTCAAGGTACCACGCTAGCCAAAAACATTCAGTACTTC.

The CDR3 nucleotides read TGTGCCAGCAGCTTAATGGGACTAGCGGGATTCCAGGAGACCCAGTACTTC. It encodes CASSLMGLAGFQETQYF. J is TRBJ2-5 and V is TRBV11-2; TRBD2 matches at 13 bases. J gave up 5 bases and V 2 bases, and 8 bases lay outside the gene matches. This CDR3 contains 17 residues. The V gene's germline CDR1 is SGHAT and CDR2 FQNNGV.

The chain carries TRBV5-1 and TRBJ1-4; the match to TRBD1 covers 7 bases. The CDR3 covers 15 residues. V shed 6 bases and J 4 bases; nucleotides not matched to a gene: 9. Germline CDR1 and CDR2: SGHRS and YFSETQ. CDR3 bases: TGCGCCAGCACCAAAGGGACAGCTTATAATGAAAAACTGTTTTTT. Protein product: CASTKGTAYNEKLFF.

The chain carries TRBV28 and TRBJ2-3; 14 bases align to TRBD2. The CDR3 runs 17 residues. With 7 bases clipped from V and 2 bases from J, the junction kept 8 bases outside the gene matches. The germline V gene encodes CDR1 MDHEN and CDR2 SYDVKM. The CDR3: CASTRTSGRSDTDTQYF. The CDR3 coding sequence is TGTGCCAGCACGAGGACTAGCGGGAGGTCGGACACAGATACGCAGTATTTT. Combining the CDR3 with reference TRBV28 and TRBJ2-3 gives the whole variable domain DVKVTQSSRYLVKRTGEKVFLECVQDMDHENMFWYRQDPGLGLRLIYFSYDVKMKEKGDIPEGYSVSREKKERFSLILESASTNQTSMYLCASTRTSGRSDTDTQYFGPGTRLTVL.

This rearrangement joins TRBV12-3 or TRBV12-4 to TRBJ2-1; D unclear. V lost 0 bases to trimming and J lost 5 bases, with 2 bases between them. The CDR3 contains 12 residues. The CDR3 here is CASSLADNEQFF. The CDR3 DNA reads TGTGCCAGCAGTTTAGCAGACAATGAGCAGTTCTTC.

CDR3 nucleotides: TGTGCCAGCAGTGAATTCAGGCAGCCCCAGCATTTT. As protein: CASSEFRQPQHF. V is TRBV6-1 and J is TRBJ1-5, with unresolved D. V lost 2 bases and J 7 bases, leaving 6 bases between the germline ends. The CDR3 contains 12 residues. Germline lookup yields CDR1 MNHNS and CDR2 SASEGT.

The chain couples TRBV19 to TRBJ2-1, with D tentatively TRBD1 (5 bases). V lost 5 bases to trimming and J lost 1 base, with 12 bases between them. CDR1 and CDR2 (germline): LNHDA, SQIVND (reference sequence). This CDR3 comprises 15 residues. The CDR3 DNA follows: TGTGCCAGTAGTGGGGCGCAGGGATCCTACAATGAGCAGTTCTTC. It translates to CASSGAQGSYNEQFF.

This clone was counted a single time. This chain uses TRBV29-1 with TRBJ1-1, with D uncertain. The germline V gene encodes CDR1 SQVTM and CDR2 ANQGSEA. The CDR3 runs 18 residues. V was cut by 3 bases and J by 1 base, with 24 bases left in between. Here the CDR3 DNA reads TGCAGCGTTGAGTCGGCCGACCGGAGGTCGGAATCGAACACTGAAGCTTTCTTT. It is translated as CSVESADRRSESNTEAFF.

This rearrangement joins TRBV6-4 to TRBJ2-2; D perhaps matches TRBD2 (6 bases). Between the trimmed V and J ends, which lost 6 bases and 3 bases, there was a span of 20 bases. Germline V gene sequence: CDR1 MRHNA, CDR2 SNTAGT. CDR3 length: 17 residues. This CDR3 reads CASSWNIGTGDTGELFF. The DNA of the CDR3 is TGTGCCAGCAGCTGGAATATCGGAACGGGAGACACCGGGGAGCTGTTTTTT.

The gene calls are TRBV12-3 or TRBV12-4 and TRBJ1-1, with unresolved D. The CDR3 contains 13 residues. Trimming removed 3 bases from V and 4 bases from J, with 9 bases in between. As DNA, the CDR3 is TGTGCCAGCAGTTTTTTGGGGTCCACTGAAGCTTTCTTT. Translating gives CASSFLGSTEAFF.

This clone was observed a few times. The V call is TRBV19, the J call TRBJ1-2, with D unresolved. V was shortened by 5 bases and J by 2 bases, with 15 bases between the two germline ends. Germline assignment: CDR1 LNHDA and CDR2 SQIVND (reference sequence). The CDR3 length is 15 residues. CDR3 nucleotides: TGTGCCAGTAGTCCGCAGACCGGGAGCAACTATGGCTACACCTTC. This sequence encodes CASSPQTGSNYGYTF.

V is TRBV27 and J is TRBJ1-2, with a possible D match to TRBD1 (6 bases). The CDR3 has 13 residues. V was cut by 5 bases and J by 6 bases, with 13 bases left in between. The V gene's germline CDR1 is MNHEY and CDR2 SMNVEV (reference sequence). For the CDR3, the DNA is TGTGCCAGCAGTATACAGGGACGGGATGGCTACACCTTC. Translating it yields CASSIQGRDGYTF.

The J gene is TRBJ1-5, the V gene TRBV18; D may be TRBD1 (5 bases). V lost 2 bases to trimming and J lost 2 bases, with 10 bases between them. The CDR3 sequence is 15 residues long. Germline V gene data show CDR1 as KGHSH and CDR2 as LQKENI. CDR3 DNA sequence: TGTGCCAGCTCACCAGGGGCACGCGGCAATCAGCCCCAGCATTTT. Its translation: CASSPGARGNQPQHF.

This sequence joins TRBV6-5 and TRBJ1-5; D gene uncertain. The germline V gene has CDR1 MNHEY and CDR2 SVGAGI. The CDR3 has 13 residues. Trimming shortened V by 7 bases and J by 9 bases, and 16 bases separated the two germline ends. CDR3 DNA: TGTGCCAGCACCGACCGGTTTGGTGGGCCCCAGCATTTT. Translating gives CASTDRFGGPQHF.

The rearrangement uses TRBV18 and TRBJ1-2; D gene unclear. This CDR3 is built from 14 residues. Germline V gene lookup returns CDR1 KGHSH and CDR2 LQKENI. V was shortened by 0 bases and J by 6 bases, with 11 bases between the two germline ends. Here the CDR3 DNA reads TGTGCCAGCTCACCACCGGGAGGAGTTAATGGCTACACCTTC. Its translation is CASSPPGGVNGYTF.

The chain is built from TRBV21-1 and TRBJ1-5; TRBD1, the table's D call, was not compared with the DNA. TRBV21-1 is classified as a pseudogene. The CDR3 totals 18 residues. This chain's CDR3 is CASSKEGTGVPSNQPQHF. In nucleotides, the CDR3 is TGTGCCAGCAGCAAAGAGGGGACAGGGGTGCCTAGCAATCAGCCCCAGCATTTT.

Of note for this clone: The sample contains more than one DNA sequence encoding this CDR3. The rearrangement links TRBV2 to TRBJ1-1; possible D gene TRBD1, 5 bases. V lost 8 bases to trimming and J lost 4 bases, with 14 bases between them. Germline V gene sequence: CDR1 SNHLY, CDR2 FYNNEI. The CDR3 is made up of 13 amino acids. The CDR3 DNA reads TGTGCCAGCTCGGAGGGGCCGGGCACTGAAGCTTTCTTT. It encodes CASSEGPGTEAFF.